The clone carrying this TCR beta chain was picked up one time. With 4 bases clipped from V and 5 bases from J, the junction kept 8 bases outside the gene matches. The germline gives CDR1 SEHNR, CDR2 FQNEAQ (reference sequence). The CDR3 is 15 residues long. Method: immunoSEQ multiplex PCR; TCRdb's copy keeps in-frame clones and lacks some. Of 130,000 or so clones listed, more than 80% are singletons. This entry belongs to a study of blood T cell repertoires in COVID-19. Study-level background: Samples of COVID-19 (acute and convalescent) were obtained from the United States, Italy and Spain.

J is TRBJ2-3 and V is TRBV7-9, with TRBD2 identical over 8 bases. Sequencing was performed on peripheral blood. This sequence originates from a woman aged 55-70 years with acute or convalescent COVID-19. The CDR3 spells CASSSSGREVDTQYF. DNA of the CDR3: TGTGCCAGCAGCTCCTCCGGGCGGGAGGTAGATACGCAGTATTTT.